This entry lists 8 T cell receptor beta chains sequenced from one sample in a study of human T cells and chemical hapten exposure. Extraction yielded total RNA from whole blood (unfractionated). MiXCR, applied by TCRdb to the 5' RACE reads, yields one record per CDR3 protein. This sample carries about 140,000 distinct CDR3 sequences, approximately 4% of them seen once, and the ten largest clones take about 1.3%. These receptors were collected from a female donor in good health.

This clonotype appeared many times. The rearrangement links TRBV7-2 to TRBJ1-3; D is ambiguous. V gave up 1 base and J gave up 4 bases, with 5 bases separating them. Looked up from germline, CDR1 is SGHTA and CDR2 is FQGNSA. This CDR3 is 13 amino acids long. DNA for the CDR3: TGTGCCAGCAGCTTAGTTCAGGGAAACACCATATATTTT. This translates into CASSLVQGNTIYF.

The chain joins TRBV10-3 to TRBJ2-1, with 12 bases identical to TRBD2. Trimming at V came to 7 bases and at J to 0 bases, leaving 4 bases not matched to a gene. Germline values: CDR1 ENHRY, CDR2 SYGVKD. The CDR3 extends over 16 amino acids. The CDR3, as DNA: TGTGCCATCACCCGGACTAGCGGGATCTCCTACAATGAGCAGTTCTTC. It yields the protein CAITRTSGISYNEQFF.

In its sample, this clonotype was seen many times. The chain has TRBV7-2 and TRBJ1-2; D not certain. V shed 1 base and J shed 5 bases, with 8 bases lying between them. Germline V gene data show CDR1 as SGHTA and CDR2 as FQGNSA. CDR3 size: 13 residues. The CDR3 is CASSLERRYGYTF. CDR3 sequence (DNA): TGTGCCAGCAGCTTAGAACGGAGATATGGCTACACCTTC.

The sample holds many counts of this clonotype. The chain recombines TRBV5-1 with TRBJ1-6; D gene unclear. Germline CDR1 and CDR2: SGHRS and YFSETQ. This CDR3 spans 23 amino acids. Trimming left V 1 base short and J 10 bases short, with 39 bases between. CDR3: CASSLRPPRVGFTESLRRSPLHF. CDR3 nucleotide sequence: TGCGCCAGCAGCTTGAGGCCTCCTCGGGTAGGGTTTACCGAGAGTCTCCGGAGGTCACCCCTCCACTTT. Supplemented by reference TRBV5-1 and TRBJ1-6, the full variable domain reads KAGVTQTPRYLIKTRGQQVTLSCSPISGHRSVSWYQQTPGQGLQFLFEYFSETQRNKGNFPGRFSGRQFSNSRSEMNVSTLELGDSALYLCASSLRPPRVGFTESLRRSPLHFGNGTRLTVT.

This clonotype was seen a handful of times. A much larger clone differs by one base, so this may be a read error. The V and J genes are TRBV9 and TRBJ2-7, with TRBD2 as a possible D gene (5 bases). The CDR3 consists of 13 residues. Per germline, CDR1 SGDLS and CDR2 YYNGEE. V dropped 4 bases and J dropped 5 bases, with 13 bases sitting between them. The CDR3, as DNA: TGTGCCAGCAGCCCGTCGGACGGGGACGAGCAGTACTTC. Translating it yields CASSPSDGDEQYF.

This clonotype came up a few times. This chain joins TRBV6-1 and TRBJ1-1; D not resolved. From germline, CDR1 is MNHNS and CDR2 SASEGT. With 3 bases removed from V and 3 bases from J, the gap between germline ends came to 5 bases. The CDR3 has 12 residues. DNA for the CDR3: TGTGCCAGCAGTGACAGCTACACTGAAGCTTTCTTT. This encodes CASSDSYTEAFF.

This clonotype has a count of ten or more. The CDR3 spells CASSQVGGYGYTF. As DNA, the CDR3 is TGCGCCAGCAGCCAAGTTGGGGGTTATGGCTACACCTTC. This chain joins TRBV4-1 and TRBJ1-2; TRBD1 might be the D (5 bases). The germline gives CDR1 MGHRA, CDR2 YSYEKL. With 1 base removed from V and 5 bases from J, the gap between germline ends came to 8 bases. This CDR3 spans 13 amino acids.

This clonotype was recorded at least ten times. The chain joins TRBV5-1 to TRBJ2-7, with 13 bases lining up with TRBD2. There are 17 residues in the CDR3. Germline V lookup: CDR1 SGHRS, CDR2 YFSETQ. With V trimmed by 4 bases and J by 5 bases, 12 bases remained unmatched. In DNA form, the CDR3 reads TGCGCCAGCAGCCCGCGCCCCACTAGCGGGGGGGCCCACGAGCAGTACTTC. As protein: CASSPRPTSGGAHEQYF.